The sample holds a few counts of the clone carrying this T cell receptor beta chain. Its specificity is not known. The sample comes from a study of blood T cells in healthy people across ages. On the study more broadly: T cells yielded about one barcoded beta molecule per two cells through template switching.

Study-level points and caveats: Naive CD4+ cells and diversity were both higher in long-lived donors than in aged donors. The study found TCR beta diversity correlated strongly with naive T cell percentage.

Sample-barcoded 5' priming and a J-beta primer mix drove a second PCR of about 7 to 11 cycles. In TCRdb, the 5' RACE reads were re-called with MiXCR into one record per CDR3 protein. The sample records about 1,000,000 distinct CDR3 sequences, more than 40% being singletons. V gave up 3 bases and J gave up 5 bases; unmatched junction bases: 11. CDR1 is MNHEY and CDR2 is SVGEGT in the germline V gene. This CDR3 is 16 amino acids long. The receptor was derived from a woman in her sixties or seventies in good health. Specimen: blood. The chain carries TRBV6-2 or TRBV6-3 and TRBJ1-2; 8 bases match TRBD1. Written as DNA, the CDR3 is TGTGCCAGCAGTTATGGACAGGGACTATCAATTTATGGCTACACCTTC. Residues: CASSYGQGLSIYGYTF.